A single sample gave rise to the 23 T cell receptor beta chains below, sequenced in a study of blood T cell repertoires in COVID-19. Repertoires were generated with immunoSEQ multiplex PCR, while TCRdb's copy carries only in-frame clones and drops some. The table lists 110,000 to 150,000 clones, 80% to 90% of them singletons. Sequencing was performed on PBMCs or T cells enriched from blood (not recorded which). The source of these receptors is a man in his fifties or sixties who had recovered from COVID-19.

DNA for the CDR3: TGTGCCAGCAGCCCAGGGACAAGCAATGAGCAGTTCTTC. It is translated as CASSPGTSNEQFF. The rearrangement links TRBV11-2 to TRBJ2-1, with a weak D call TRBD1 (6 bases). The CDR3 totals 13 residues. CDR1 and CDR2 (germline): SGHAT, FQNNGV. Trimming removed 5 bases from V and 6 bases from J, with 11 bases in between.

V gene TRBV7-9 combines with J gene TRBJ1-1; D is unresolved. The CDR3 sequence is 9 residues long. The V end lost 8 bases, the J end lost 7 bases, and 5 bases lay between the germline ends. Germline V gives CDR1 SEHNR, CDR2 FQNEAQ (reference sequence). CDR3 amino acids: CASQNEAFF. For the CDR3, the DNA is TGTGCCAGCCAAAATGAAGCTTTCTTT.

V usage is TRBV7-3 and J usage is TRBJ1-1; D may be TRBD1 (5 bases). The CDR3 is 11 residues long. Germline V gene lookup returns CDR1 SGHTA and CDR2 FQGTGA. V lost 8 bases and J lost 1, with 5 bases in between. CDR3 residues: CASQGNTEAFF. DNA of the CDR3: TGTGCCAGCCAGGGGAACACTGAAGCTTTCTTT.

The V and J genes are TRBV7-8 and TRBJ1-4; 9 positions match TRBD1. With V trimmed by 2 bases and J by 8 bases, 3 bases remained unmatched. CDR3 size: 14 residues. The germline V gene has CDR1 SGHVS and CDR2 FQNEAQ. The DNA for the CDR3 is TGTGCCAGCAGCTTAACCGGGACAGGGGAAAAACTGTTTTTT. It translates to CASSLTGTGEKLFF.

The chain has TRBV7-2 and TRBJ1-6, with D possibly matching TRBD1 (6 bases). The CDR3 contains 16 residues. Trimming shortened V by 2 bases and J by 6 bases, and 14 bases separated the two germline ends. The germline gives CDR1 SGHTA, CDR2 FQGNSA. CDR3 loop: CASSLTGGETNSPLHF. CDR3 sequence (DNA): TGTGCCAGCAGCTTAACGGGGGGCGAAACTAATTCACCCCTCCACTTT.

V is TRBV7-2 and J is TRBJ1-2; the match to TRBD1 covers 11 bases. CDR3 length equals 15 residues. V shed 3 bases and J 5 bases; nucleotides not matched to a gene: 5. CDR1 and CDR2 from the germline V gene are SGHTA and FQGNSA. The chain's CDR3 is CASSFRDRGGYGYTF. DNA of the CDR3: TGTGCCAGCAGCTTCCGGGACAGGGGGGGATATGGCTACACCTTC. The variable domain in full, completed from reference TRBV7-2 and TRBJ1-2, reads GAGVSQSPSNKVTEKGKDVELRCDPISGHTALYWYRQSLGQGLEFLIYFQGNSAPDKSGLPSDRFSAERTGGSVSTLTIQRTQQEDSAVYLCASSFRDRGGYGYTFGSGTRLTVV.

The CDR3 loop is CAWGQGPYEQYF. CDR3 bases: TGTGCCTGGGGACAGGGGCCCTACGAGCAGTACTTC. V gene TRBV30 combines with J gene TRBJ2-7; 9 nucleotides match TRBD1. The CDR3 extends over 12 amino acids. The germline gives CDR1 GTSNPN, CDR2 SVGIG (reference sequence). Trimming at V came to 5 bases and at J to 2 bases, leaving 1 base not matched to a gene.

The rearrangement uses TRBV24-1 and TRBJ1-1; 7 bases agree with TRBD1. This CDR3 has 14 residues. CDR1 KGHDR and CDR2 SFDVKD come from the germline V gene. The trim removed 4 bases at V and 7 bases at J, leaving 8 bases unmatched. In DNA, the CDR3 is TGTGCCACCAGTGACCATACAGGGGCAGGTGAAGCTTTCTTT. This sequence encodes CATSDHTGAGEAFF.

This chain connects TRBV7-2 to TRBJ1-2; the match to TRBD1 covers 9 bases. Germline lookup yields CDR1 SGHTA and CDR2 FQGNSA. J gave up 3 bases and V 3 bases, and 2 bases lay outside the gene matches. The CDR3 is made up of 14 amino acids. CDR3 bases: TGTGCCAGCAGCTTCACAGGGGGCGACTATGGCTACACCTTC. Translation gives CASSFTGGDYGYTF.

The chain joins TRBV10-3 to TRBJ2-3; the match to TRBD2 covers 8 bases. Losses at the gene ends were 6 bases for V and 0 bases for J; bases not matched to a gene: 5. The CDR3 is made up of 15 amino acids. Germline CDR1 and CDR2: ENHRY and SYGVKD. The DNA of the CDR3 is TGTGCCATCAGCGGGACTAGTTCTAGCACAGATACGCAGTATTTT. It codes for CAISGTSSSTDTQYF.

This clone has only one observation. The chain joins TRBV12-3 or TRBV12-4 to TRBJ1-2; D remains ambiguous. Trimming took 6 bases from V and 10 from J, leaving 12 bases between them. The CDR3 runs to 11 residues. The CDR3 reads CASRNRGNYTF. The DNA of the CDR3 is TGTGCCAGCAGAAACCGGGGAAACTACACCTTC.

This rearrangement joins TRBV6-6 to TRBJ2-7; TRBD1 aligns across 9 bases. With V trimmed by 0 bases and J by 4 bases, 7 bases remained unmatched. Germline CDR1 is MNHNY and CDR2 is SVGAGI (reference sequence). CDR3 length: 16 residues. CDR3 loop: CASSYSLPGQGYEQYF. DNA of the CDR3: TGTGCCAGCAGTTACTCCCTTCCGGGACAGGGTTACGAGCAGTACTTC.

V gene TRBV7-9 combines with J gene TRBJ2-7; the match to TRBD2 covers 9 bases. The CDR3 length is 14 residues. The junction had 4 bases not matched to a gene; V was cut back by 1 base and J by 6 bases. Germline V lookup: CDR1 SEHNR, CDR2 FQNEAQ (reference sequence). The CDR3 sequence is CASSLVQRGAEQYV. As DNA, the CDR3 is TGTGCCAGCAGCTTAGTCCAGCGGGGGGCCGAGCAGTACGTC.

CDR3 bases: TGTGCCAGCAGCCAAGCTAGGACTATCAACACCGGGGAGCTGTTTTTT. Amino acid sequence: CASSQARTINTGELFF. The chain is built from TRBV14 and TRBJ2-2, with D tentatively TRBD2 (6 bases). This CDR3 contains 16 residues. Trimming removed 1 base from V and 2 bases from J, with 11 bases in between. Germline V gene sequence: CDR1 SGHDN, CDR2 FVKESK.

The rearrangement uses TRBV18 and TRBJ1-2; a possible D gene is TRBD1 (6 bases). Germline V gene lookup returns CDR1 KGHSH and CDR2 LQKENI. The CDR3 totals 17 residues. The ends were cut back, 3 bases at V and 6 bases at J, with 23 bases in the middle. CDR3 sequence: CASSPFQDRIHEDGYTF. In DNA form, the CDR3 reads TGTGCCAGCTCACCCTTTCAAGACAGGATACATGAAGATGGCTACACCTTC.

The chain recombines TRBV5-1 with TRBJ2-5; unclear D gene. Looked up from germline, CDR1 is SGHRS and CDR2 is YFSETQ. V lost 1 base and J lost 5, with 12 bases in between. The CDR3 contains 14 residues. CDR3 amino acids: CASSLIPSRETQYF. The CDR3 DNA is TGCGCCAGCAGCTTGATTCCGAGTCGGGAGACCCAGTACTTC. The entire variable domain, with the rest obtained from reference TRBV5-1 and TRBJ2-5, is as follows: KAGVTQTPRYLIKTRGQQVTLSCSPISGHRSVSWYQQTPGQGLQFLFEYFSETQRNKGNFPGRFSGRQFSNSRSEMNVSTLELGDSALYLCASSLIPSRETQYFGPGTRLLVL.

The V call is TRBV3-1 (or the pseudogene TRBV3-2), the J call TRBJ1-2; 7 positions match TRBD1. From germline, CDR1 is LGHDT and CDR2 YNNKEL (reference sequence). Unmatched junction bases numbered 11, after V lost 2 bases and J lost 2 bases. This CDR3 spans 17 amino acids. This CDR3 reads CASSQQPLQGTNYGYTF. The DNA of the CDR3 is TGTGCCAGCAGCCAACAACCACTACAGGGGACGAACTATGGCTACACCTTC.

The genes are TRBV19 and TRBJ2-3; 7 bases fit TRBD2. The CDR3 contains 15 residues. Germline V gives CDR1 LNHDA, CDR2 SQIVND (reference sequence). J was trimmed by 3 bases and V by 6 bases; bases with no gene match: 9. CDR3 nucleotide sequence: TGTGCCAGTAGGGGGCTAGCGGAAGGGACAGATACGCAGTATTTT. This codes for CASRGLAEGTDTQYF.

This clone was detected only a few times. V and J are TRBV3-1 (or the pseudogene TRBV3-2) and TRBJ2-5; 9 nucleotides align to TRBD1. V lost 2 bases to trimming and J lost 2 bases; unmatched junction nucleotides: 9. Per germline, CDR1 LGHDT and CDR2 YNNKEL (reference sequence). The CDR3 contains 17 residues. CDR3 protein: CASSQRPAGQGQETQYF. The CDR3 bases are TGTGCCAGCAGCCAACGCCCTGCGGGACAGGGTCAAGAGACCCAGTACTTC.

This chain uses TRBV4-1 with TRBJ1-5; D remains ambiguous. This CDR3 contains 15 residues. Germline CDR1 and CDR2: MGHRA and YSYEKL. V was trimmed by 0 bases and J by 4 bases, leaving 10 bases between them. Here the CDR3 DNA reads TGCGCCAGCAGCCAAGAAGATGAACAGAATCAGCCCCAGCATTTT. Translation: CASSQEDEQNQPQHF.

The chain employs TRBV29-1 and TRBJ2-7; D is possibly TRBD1 (6 bases). Trimming took off 7 bases at V and 1 base at J, with 17 bases between the two ends. In germline, CDR1 is SQVTM, CDR2 ANQGSEA. The CDR3 has 14 amino acids. The CDR3 here is CSERGDTDSYEQYV. In DNA form, the CDR3 reads TGCAGCGAAAGAGGGGACACCGATTCCTACGAGCAGTACGTC.

V gene TRBV7-2 combines with J gene TRBJ2-5; 7 nucleotides match TRBD1. The germline V gene encodes CDR1 SGHTA and CDR2 FQGNSA. The CDR3 is 15 amino acids. Trimming at V came to 5 bases and at J to 6 bases, leaving 12 bases not matched to a gene. For the CDR3, the DNA is TGTGCCAGCAGCCCACAGACAGGGAGTAGAAAGACCCAGTACTTC. Amino acids: CASSPQTGSRKTQYF.

This chain connects TRBV5-5 to TRBJ2-1; tentatively, D is TRBD2 (5 bases). V was clipped by 1 base and J by 1 base, with 9 bases between them. The germline CDR1 and CDR2 sequences are SGHKS and YYEKEE (reference sequence). There are 15 residues in the CDR3. The CDR3 DNA reads as TGTGCCAGCAGCTTGCCCGGGATTTCCTACAATGAGCAGTTCTTC. It specifies CASSLPGISYNEQFF.